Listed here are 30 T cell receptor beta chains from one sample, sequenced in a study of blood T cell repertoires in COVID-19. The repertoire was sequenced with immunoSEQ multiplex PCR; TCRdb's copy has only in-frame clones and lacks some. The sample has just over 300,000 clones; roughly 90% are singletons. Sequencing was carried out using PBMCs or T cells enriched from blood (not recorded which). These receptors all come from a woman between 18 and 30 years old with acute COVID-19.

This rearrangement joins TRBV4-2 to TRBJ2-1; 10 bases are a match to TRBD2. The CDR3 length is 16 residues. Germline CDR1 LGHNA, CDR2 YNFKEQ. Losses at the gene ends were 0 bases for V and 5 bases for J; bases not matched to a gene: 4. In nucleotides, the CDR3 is TGTGCCAGCAGCCAAGAAGGCCTAGCGGGAGACAATGAGCAGTTCTTC. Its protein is CASSQEGLAGDNEQFF.

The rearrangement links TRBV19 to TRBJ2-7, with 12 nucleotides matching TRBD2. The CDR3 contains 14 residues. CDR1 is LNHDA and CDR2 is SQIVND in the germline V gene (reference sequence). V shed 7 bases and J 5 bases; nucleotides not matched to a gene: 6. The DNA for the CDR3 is TGTGCCAGTACTTCACTAGCGGGAGGACACGAGCAGTACTTC. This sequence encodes CASTSLAGGHEQYF.

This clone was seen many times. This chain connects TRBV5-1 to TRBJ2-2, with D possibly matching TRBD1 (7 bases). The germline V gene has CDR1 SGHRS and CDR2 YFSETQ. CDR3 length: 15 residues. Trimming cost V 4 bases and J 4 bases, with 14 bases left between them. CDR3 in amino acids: CASSRGTEGTGELFF. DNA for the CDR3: TGCGCCAGCAGCCGGGGGACAGAAGGCACCGGGGAGCTGTTTTTT.

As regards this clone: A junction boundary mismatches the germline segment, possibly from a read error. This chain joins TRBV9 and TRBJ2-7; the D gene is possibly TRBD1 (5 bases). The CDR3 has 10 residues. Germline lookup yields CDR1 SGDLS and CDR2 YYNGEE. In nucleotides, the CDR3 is TGTGCCAGCAGCGTAGAAGACAGACGGTTC. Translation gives CASSVEDRRF.

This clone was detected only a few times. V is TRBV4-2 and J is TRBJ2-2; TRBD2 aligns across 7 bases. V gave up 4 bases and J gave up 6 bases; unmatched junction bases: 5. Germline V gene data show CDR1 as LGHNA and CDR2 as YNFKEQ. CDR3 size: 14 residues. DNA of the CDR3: TGTGCCAGCAGCCCAGCGGGAATCGCCGGGGAGCTGTTTTTT. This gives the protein CASSPAGIAGELFF.

CDR3 in amino acids: CASSLGGARQPQHF. CDR3 sequence (DNA): TGTGCCAGCAGTTTGGGGGGGGCCCGGCAGCCCCAGCATTTT. This chain joins TRBV28 and TRBJ1-5, with a weak D call TRBD1 (6 bases). The CDR3 has 14 amino acids. Germline V gene sequence: CDR1 MDHEN, CDR2 SYDVKM. The V and J ends lost 3 bases and 7 bases respectively, with 13 bases between them.

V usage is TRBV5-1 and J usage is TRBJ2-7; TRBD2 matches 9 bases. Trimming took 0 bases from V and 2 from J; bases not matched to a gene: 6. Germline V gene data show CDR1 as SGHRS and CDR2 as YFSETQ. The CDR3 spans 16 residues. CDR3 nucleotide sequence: TGCGCCAGCAGCTTGGACGCTAGCGGGAACGCCTACGAGCAGTACTTC. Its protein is CASSLDASGNAYEQYF.

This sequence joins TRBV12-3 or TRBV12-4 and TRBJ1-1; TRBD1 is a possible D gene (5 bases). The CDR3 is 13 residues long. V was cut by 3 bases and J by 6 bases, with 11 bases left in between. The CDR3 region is CASSFGGRPEAFF. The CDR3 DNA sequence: TGTGCCAGCAGTTTCGGGGGTCGCCCTGAAGCTTTCTTT.

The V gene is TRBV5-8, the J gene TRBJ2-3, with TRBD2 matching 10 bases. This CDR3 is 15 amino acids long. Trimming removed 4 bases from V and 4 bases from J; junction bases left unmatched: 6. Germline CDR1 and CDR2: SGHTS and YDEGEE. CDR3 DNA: TGTGCCAGCAGCACGGGACTAGCGACCGCAGATACGCAGTATTTT. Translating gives CASSTGLATADTQYF.

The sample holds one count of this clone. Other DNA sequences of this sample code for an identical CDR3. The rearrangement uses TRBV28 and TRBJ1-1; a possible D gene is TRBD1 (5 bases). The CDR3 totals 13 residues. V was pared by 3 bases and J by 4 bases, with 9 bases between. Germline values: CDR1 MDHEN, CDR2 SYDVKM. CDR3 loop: CASSFGGGTEAFF. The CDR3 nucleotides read TGTGCCAGCAGTTTCGGCGGGGGCACTGAAGCTTTCTTT.

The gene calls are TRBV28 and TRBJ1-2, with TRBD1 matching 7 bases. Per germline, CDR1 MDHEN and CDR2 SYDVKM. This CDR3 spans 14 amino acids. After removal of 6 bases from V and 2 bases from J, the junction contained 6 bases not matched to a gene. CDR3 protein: CASSPQGSNYGYTF. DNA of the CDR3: TGTGCCAGCAGCCCACAGGGGTCAAACTATGGCTACACCTTC.

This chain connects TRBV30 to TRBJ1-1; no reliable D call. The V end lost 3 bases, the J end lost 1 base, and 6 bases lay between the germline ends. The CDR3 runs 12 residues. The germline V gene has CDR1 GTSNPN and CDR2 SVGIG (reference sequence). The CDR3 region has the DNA TGTGCCTGGAGGGAGGGGAACACTGAAGCTTTCTTT. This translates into CAWREGNTEAFF.

CDR3 nucleotides: TGTGCCAGCAGTTTATCGTGGGGCGGGACCAATGAGCAGTTCTTC. Protein sequence: CASSLSWGGTNEQFF. The chain is built from TRBV28 and TRBJ2-1; D is perhaps TRBD2 (6 bases). The length of the CDR3 is 15 residues. Germline values: CDR1 MDHEN, CDR2 SYDVKM. The V end was cut by 1 base, the J end by 6 bases, with 13 bases between.

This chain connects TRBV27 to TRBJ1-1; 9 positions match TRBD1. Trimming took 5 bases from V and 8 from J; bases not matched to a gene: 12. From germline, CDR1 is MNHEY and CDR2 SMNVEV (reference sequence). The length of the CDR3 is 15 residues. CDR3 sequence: CASSTIMTGQGEAFF. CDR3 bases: TGTGCCAGCAGTACCATCATGACAGGACAGGGGGAAGCTTTCTTT.

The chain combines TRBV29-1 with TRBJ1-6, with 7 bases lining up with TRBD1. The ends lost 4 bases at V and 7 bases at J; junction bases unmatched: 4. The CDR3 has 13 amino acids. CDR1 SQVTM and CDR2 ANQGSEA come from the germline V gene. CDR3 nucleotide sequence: TGCAGCGTTGCCGACAGGGCCAATTCACCCCTCCACTTT. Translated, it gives CSVADRANSPLHF.

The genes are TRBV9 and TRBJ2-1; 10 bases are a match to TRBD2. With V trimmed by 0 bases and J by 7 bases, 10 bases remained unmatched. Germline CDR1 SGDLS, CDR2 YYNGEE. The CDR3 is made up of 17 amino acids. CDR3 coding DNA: TGTGCCAGCAGCGTAGTGGCTAGCGGGAGAGGGATGAATGAGCAGTTCTTC. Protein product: CASSVVASGRGMNEQFF. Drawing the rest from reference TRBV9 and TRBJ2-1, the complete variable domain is DSGVTQTPKHLITATGQRVTLRCSPRSGDLSVYWYQQSLDQGLQFLIQYYNGEERAKGNILERFSAQQFPDLHSELNLSSLELGDSALYFCASSVVASGRGMNEQFFGPGTRLTVL.

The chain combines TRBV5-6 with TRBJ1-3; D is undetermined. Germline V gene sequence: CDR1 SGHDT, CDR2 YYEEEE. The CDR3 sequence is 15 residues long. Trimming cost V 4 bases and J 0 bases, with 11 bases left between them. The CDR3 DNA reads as TGTGCCAGCAGCCCGGCGGCTAGCTCTGGAAACACCATATATTTT. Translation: CASSPAASSGNTIYF.

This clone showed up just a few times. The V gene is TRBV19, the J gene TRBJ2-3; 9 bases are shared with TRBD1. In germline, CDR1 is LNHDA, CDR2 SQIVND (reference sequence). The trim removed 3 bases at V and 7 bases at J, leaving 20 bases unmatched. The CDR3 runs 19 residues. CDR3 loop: CASSIPSLQGALYGNTQYF. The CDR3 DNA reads TGTGCCAGTAGTATTCCTTCCCTACAGGGGGCATTGTATGGAAATACGCAGTATTTT.

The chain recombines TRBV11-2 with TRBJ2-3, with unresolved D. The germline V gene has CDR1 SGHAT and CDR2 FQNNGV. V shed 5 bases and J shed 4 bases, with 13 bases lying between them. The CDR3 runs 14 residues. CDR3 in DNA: TGTGCCAGCAGCCCTGTATCTGGAGCAGATACGCAGTATTTT. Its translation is CASSPVSGADTQYF. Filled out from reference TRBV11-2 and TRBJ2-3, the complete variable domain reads EAGVAQSPRYKIIEKRQSVAFWCNPISGHATLYWYQQILGQGPKLLIQFQNNGVVDDSQLPKDRFSAERLKGVDSTLKIQPAKLEDSAVYLCASSPVSGADTQYFGPGTRLTVL.

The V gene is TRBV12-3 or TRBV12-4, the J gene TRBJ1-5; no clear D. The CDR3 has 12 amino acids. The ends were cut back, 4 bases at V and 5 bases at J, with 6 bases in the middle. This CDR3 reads CASSYRDQPQHF. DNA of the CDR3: TGTGCCAGCAGTTACAGAGATCAGCCCCAGCATTTT.

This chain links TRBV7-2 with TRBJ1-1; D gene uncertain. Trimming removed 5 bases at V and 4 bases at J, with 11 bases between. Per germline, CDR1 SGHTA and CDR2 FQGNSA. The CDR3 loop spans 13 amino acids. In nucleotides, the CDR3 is TGTGCCAGCAGCCCTTTTCTGAGCACTGAAGCTTTCTTT. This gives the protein CASSPFLSTEAFF.

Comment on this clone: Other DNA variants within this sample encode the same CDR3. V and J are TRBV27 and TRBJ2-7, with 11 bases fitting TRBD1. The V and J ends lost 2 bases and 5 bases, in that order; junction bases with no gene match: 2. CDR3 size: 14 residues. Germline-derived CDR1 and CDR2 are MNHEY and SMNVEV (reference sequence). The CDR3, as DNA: TGTGCCAGCAGTTTAGGGACAGGGGGAGACGAGCAGTACTTC. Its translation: CASSLGTGGDEQYF.

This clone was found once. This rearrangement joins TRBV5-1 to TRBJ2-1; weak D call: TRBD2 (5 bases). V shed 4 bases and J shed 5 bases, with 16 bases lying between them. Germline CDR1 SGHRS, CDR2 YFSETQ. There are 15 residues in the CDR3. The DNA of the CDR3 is TGCGCCAGCAGCCCCGAGAGCGGCCCAAACAATGAGCAGTTCTTC. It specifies CASSPESGPNNEQFF.

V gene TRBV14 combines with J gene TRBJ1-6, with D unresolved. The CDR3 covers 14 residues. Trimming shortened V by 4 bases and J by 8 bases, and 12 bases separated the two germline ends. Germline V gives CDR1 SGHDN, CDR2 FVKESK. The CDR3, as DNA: TGTGCCAGCAGCCTTCGCACTCGGGATTCACCCCTCCACTTT. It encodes CASSLRTRDSPLHF.

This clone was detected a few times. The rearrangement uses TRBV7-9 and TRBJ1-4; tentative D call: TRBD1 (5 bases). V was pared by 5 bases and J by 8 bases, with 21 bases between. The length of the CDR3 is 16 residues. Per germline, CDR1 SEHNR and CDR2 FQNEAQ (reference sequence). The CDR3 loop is CASSPSLGGGGEKLFF. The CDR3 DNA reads TGTGCCAGCAGCCCCTCCTTGGGGGGTGGCGGGGAAAAACTGTTTTTT.

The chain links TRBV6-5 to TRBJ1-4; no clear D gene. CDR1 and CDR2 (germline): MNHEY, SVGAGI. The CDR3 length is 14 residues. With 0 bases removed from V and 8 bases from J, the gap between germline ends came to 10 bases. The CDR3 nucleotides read TGTGCCAGCAGTTACTCAAGTATTCGGGAAAAACTGTTTTTT. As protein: CASSYSSIREKLFF.

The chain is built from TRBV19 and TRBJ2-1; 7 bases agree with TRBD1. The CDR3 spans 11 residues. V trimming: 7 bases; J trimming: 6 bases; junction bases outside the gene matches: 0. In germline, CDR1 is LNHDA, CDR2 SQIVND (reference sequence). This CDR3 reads CASTGGNEQFF. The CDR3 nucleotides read TGTGCCAGTACAGGGGGCAATGAGCAGTTCTTC.

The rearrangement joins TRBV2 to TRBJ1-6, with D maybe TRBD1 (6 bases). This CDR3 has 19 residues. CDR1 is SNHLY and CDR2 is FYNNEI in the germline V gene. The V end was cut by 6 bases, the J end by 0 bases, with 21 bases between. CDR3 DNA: TGTGCCAGCAGCTCAGTGCCCGGACAGATGAGCTCCTATAATTCACCCCTCCACTTT. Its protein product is CASSSVPGQMSSYNSPLHF.

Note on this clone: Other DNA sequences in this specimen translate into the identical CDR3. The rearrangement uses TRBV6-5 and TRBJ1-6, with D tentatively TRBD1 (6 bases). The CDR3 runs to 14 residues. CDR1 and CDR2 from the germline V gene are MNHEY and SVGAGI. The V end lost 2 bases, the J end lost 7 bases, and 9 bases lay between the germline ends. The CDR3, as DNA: TGTGCCAGCAGTTACCGGCAGGGGAATTCACCCCTCCACTTT. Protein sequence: CASSYRQGNSPLHF.

CDR3 bases: TGTGCCAGCAGTCCTACCCTCGTCACCGGGGAGCTGTTTTTT. It specifies CASSPTLVTGELFF. V gene TRBV28 combines with J gene TRBJ2-2; no clear D gene. Per germline, CDR1 MDHEN and CDR2 SYDVKM. The ends were cut back, 5 bases at V and 4 bases at J, with 11 bases in the middle. The CDR3 sequence is 14 residues long.